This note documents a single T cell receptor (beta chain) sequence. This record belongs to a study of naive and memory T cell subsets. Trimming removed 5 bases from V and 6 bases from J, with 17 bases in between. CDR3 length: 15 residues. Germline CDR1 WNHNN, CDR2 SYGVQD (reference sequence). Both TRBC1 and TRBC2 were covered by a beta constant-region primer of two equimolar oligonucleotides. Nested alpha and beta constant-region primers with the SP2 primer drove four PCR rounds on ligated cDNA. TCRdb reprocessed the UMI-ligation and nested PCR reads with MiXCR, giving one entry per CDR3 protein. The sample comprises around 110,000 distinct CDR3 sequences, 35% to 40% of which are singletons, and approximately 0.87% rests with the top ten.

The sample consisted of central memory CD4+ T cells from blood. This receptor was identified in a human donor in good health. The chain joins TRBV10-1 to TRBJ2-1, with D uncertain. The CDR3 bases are TGCGCCAGCAGTCTAACTGATTGGCCCGTCAATGAGCAGTTCTTC. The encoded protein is CASSLTDWPVNEQFF.